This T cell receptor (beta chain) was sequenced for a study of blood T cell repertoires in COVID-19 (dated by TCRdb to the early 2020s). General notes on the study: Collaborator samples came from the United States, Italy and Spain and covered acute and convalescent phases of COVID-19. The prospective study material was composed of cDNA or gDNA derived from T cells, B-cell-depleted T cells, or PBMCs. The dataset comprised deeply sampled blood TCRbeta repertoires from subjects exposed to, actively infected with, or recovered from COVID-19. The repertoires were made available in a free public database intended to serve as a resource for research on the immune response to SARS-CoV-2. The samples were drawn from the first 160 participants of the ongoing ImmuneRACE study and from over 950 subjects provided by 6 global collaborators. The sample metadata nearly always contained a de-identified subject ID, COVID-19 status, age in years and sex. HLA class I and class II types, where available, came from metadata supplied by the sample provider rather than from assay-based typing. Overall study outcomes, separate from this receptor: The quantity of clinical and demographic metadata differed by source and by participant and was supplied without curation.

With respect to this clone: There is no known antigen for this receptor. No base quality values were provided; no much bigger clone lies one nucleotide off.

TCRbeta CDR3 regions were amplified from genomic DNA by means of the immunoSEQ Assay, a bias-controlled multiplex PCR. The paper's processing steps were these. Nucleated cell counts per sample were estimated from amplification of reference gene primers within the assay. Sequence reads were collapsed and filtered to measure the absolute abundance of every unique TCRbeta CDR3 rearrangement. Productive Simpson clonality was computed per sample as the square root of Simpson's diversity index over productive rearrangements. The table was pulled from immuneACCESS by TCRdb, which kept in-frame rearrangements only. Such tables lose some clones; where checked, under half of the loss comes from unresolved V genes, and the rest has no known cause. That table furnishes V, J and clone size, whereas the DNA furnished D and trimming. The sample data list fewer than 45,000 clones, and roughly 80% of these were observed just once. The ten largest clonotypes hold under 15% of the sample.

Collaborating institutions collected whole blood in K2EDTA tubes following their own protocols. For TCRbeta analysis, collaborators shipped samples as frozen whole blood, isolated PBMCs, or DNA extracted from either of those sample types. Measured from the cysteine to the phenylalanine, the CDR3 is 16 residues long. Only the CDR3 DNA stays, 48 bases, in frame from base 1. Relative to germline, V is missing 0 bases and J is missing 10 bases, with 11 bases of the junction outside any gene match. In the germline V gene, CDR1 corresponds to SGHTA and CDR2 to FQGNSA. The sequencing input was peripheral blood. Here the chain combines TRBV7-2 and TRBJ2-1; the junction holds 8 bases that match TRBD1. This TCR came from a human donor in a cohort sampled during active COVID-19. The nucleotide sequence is TGTGCCAGCAGCTTAGCGCCAGGGGGCGCGGGTAGAGAGCAGTTCTTC. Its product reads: CASSLAPGGAGREQFF.